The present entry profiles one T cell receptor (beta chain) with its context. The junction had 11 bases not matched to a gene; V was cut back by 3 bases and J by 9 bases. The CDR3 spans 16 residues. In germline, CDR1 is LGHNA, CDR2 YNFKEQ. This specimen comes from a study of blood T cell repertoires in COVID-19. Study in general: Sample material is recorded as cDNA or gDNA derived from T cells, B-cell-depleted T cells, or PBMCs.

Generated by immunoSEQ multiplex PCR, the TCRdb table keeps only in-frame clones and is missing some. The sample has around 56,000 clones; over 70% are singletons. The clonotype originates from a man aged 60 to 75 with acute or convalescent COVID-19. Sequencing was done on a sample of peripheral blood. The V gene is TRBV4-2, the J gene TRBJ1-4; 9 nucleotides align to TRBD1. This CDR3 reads CASSQILTGGMQKLFF. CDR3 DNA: TGTGCCAGCAGCCAGATACTGACAGGGGGAATGCAAAAACTGTTTTTT.